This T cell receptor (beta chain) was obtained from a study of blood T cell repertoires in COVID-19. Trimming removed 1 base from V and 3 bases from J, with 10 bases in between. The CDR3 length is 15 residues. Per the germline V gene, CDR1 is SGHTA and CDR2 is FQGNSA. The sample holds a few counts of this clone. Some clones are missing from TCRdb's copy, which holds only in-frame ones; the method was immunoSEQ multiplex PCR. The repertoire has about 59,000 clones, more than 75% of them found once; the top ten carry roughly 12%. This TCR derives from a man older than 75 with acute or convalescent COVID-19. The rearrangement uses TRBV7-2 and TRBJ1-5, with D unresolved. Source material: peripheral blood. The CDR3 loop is CASSLGPTINQPQHF. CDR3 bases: TGTGCCAGCAGCTTAGGTCCGACAATCAATCAGCCCCAGCATTTT.